This T cell receptor beta chain is from a study of shared clonotypes between healthy human individuals. Study results and caveats: Sorted-subset sequencing was shown by rarefaction to be incomplete despite large depth. What naive subsets generally showed was a larger estimated richness than memory subsets showed.

Original processing notes: ImmunoSEQ only sent back junction sequences with no quality scores, so filtering was done differently. Generated by immunoSEQ multiplex PCR, the TCRdb table keeps only in-frame clones and is missing some. V and J calls plus clone size are reproduced from that table; the DNA served to infer D and trimming. In the table there are a few million clones, approximately 94% of which are singletons. In the case of this clone: What it binds is not known.

After removal of 6 bases from V and 6 bases from J, the junction contained 8 bases not matched to a gene. The CDR3 covers 14 residues. Germline assignment: CDR1 SGHDN and CDR2 FVKESK. The V and J genes are TRBV14 and TRBJ2-3, with 8 bases matching TRBD2. The clonotype was recovered from a man younger than 35 in good health. The sequenced material came from naive CD4+ T cells sorted from blood. As for subset: CD45RA+ positively selected. The DNA for the CDR3 is TGTGCCAGCAGTCGGGGGGGCCTTCCCGATACGCAGTATTTT. Encoded protein: CASSRGGLPDTQYF.